This is a list of T cell receptor beta chains from one sample in a study of T cell responses to AZD1222 COVID-19 vaccine. Only in-frame clones appear in the TCRdb table, and some are missing; sequencing was by immunoSEQ multiplex PCR. The repertoire includes 150,000 to 200,000 clones, around 94% of them detected once, and about 0.64% sits in the top ten. The sequencing here drew on peripheral blood, taken on day 0 of AZD1222 vaccination. These receptor sequences come from an adult in good health. CDR3s include the opening cysteine and the closing phenylalanine or tryptophan. Each record gives: J gene, D gene, V gene, CDR3 protein, CDR3 DNA. The D gene is left open where the match is weak.

j_gene: TRBJ2-1
d_gene: .
v_gene: TRBV4-1
CDR3aa: CASSQDESGLSYNEQFF
CDR3nt: TGCGCCAGCAGCCAAGATGAATCGGGCTTATCCTACAATGAGCAGTTCTTC

j_gene: TRBJ2-1
d_gene: .
v_gene: TRBV4-2
CDR3aa: CATVAPSYNEQFF
CDR3nt: TGTGCCACCGTAGCGCCTTCCTACAATGAGCAGTTCTTC

j_gene: TRBJ1-1
d_gene: .
v_gene: TRBV19
CDR3aa: CASSLSWRDVSPPTEAFF
CDR3nt: TGTGCCAGTAGTCTTTCGTGGAGGGACGTCTCCCCCCCCACGGAAGCTTTCTTT

j_gene: TRBJ2-1
d_gene: .
v_gene: TRBV12-3/TRBV12-4
CDR3aa: CASEGERGNEQFF
CDR3nt: TGTGCCAGCGAAGGGGAAAGAGGCAATGAGCAGTTCTTC

j_gene: TRBJ1-4
d_gene: .
v_gene: TRBV27
CDR3aa: CASSPQGAVEKLFF
CDR3nt: TGTGCCAGCAGTCCACAGGGTGCAGTAGAAAAACTGTTTTTT

j_gene: TRBJ1-2
d_gene: TRBD1
v_gene: TRBV5-1
CDR3aa: CASSEGQGLSGYTF
CDR3nt: TGCGCCAGCAGCGAGGGACAGGGGCTCTCTGGCTACACCTTC

j_gene: TRBJ2-7
d_gene: .
v_gene: TRBV5-1
CDR3aa: CASSLGGTQNYEQYF
CDR3nt: TGCGCCAGCAGCTTGGGCGGTACACAGAACTACGAGCAGTACTTC

j_gene: TRBJ1-2
d_gene: .
v_gene: TRBV19
CDR3aa: CASSMGDRSANYGYTF
CDR3nt: TGTGCCAGTAGTATGGGCGACAGGAGCGCTAACTATGGCTACACCTTC

j_gene: TRBJ1-1
d_gene: .
v_gene: TRBV29-1
CDR3aa: CSVEDGRAGTGEAFF
CDR3nt: TGCAGCGTTGAAGATGGTAGGGCGGGAACTGGTGAAGCTTTCTTT

j_gene: TRBJ2-5
d_gene: .
v_gene: TRBV3-1/TRBV3-2
CDR3aa: CASSPLGETQYF
CDR3nt: TGTGCCAGCAGCCCCCTCGGGGAGACCCAGTACTTC

j_gene: TRBJ1-1
d_gene: .
v_gene: TRBV7-6
CDR3aa: CASSLTGGTEAFF
CDR3nt: TGTGCCAGCAGCTTAACGGGGGGAACTGAAGCTTTCTTT